This T cell receptor beta chain was retrieved from a study of cytomegalovirus exposure and HLA in healthy donors. Whole-study findings and limits: Immune exposure was documented only through CMV serostatus. Analysis performed later showed TCR beta chains linked to HLA being more clonally expanded than equally common others.

As concerns this clone: Its target is unknown.

13 Jbeta primers and 60 Vbeta primers were used for the PCR. The data were produced by immunoSEQ multiplex PCR, yet TCRdb's version contains in-frame clones alone and is incomplete. Of roughly 140,000 clones listed, 80% are singletons. Germline V gene data show CDR1 as MDHEN and CDR2 as SYDVKM. V was pared by 4 bases and J by 5 bases, with 5 bases of the junction left unmatched. The CDR3 covers 14 residues. The sample taken for sequencing was PBMCs. This sequence was found in a man aged 25-40 years in good health and CMV-seronegative. The chain is built from TRBV28 and TRBJ1-2; 9 bases match TRBD1. The CDR3 bases are TGTGCCAGCAGTTCAGGGACAGGGATATATGGCTACACCTTC. Translated, it gives CASSSGTGIYGYTF.